These 7 T cell receptor beta chains came from one sample sequenced in a study of blood T cell repertoires in COVID-19. Only in-frame clones appear in the TCRdb table, and some are missing; sequencing was by immunoSEQ multiplex PCR. The data show 300,000 to 400,000 clones, with 75% to 90% seen just once and roughly 2.9% held by the top ten. The sample comprised peripheral blood. All receptors come from a woman in her 30s with COVID-19, enrolled during active disease.

This clone is a singleton in its sample. The V and J genes are TRBV27 and TRBJ1-1; the D is unclear. V lost 0 bases and J 0 bases, leaving 8 bases between the germline ends. Germline V gene sequence: CDR1 MNHEY, CDR2 SMNVEV (reference sequence). The CDR3 length is 15 residues. CDR3 DNA: TGTGCCAGCAGTTTATCCCCCACAGTGAACACTGAAGCTTTCTTT. Translation gives CASSLSPTVNTEAFF.

The chain combines TRBV15 with TRBJ1-1; 7 bases align to TRBD1. V shed 2 bases and J 3 bases; nucleotides not matched to a gene: 6. This CDR3 has 15 residues. Germline CDR1 reads LNHNV; CDR2 reads YYDKDF (reference sequence). The CDR3, as DNA: TGTGCCACCAGCAGACGACTGACAGGGTACACTGAAGCTTTCTTT. Translating gives CATSRRLTGYTEAFF.

The sample holds one count of this clone. The chain employs TRBV9 and TRBJ1-1; 7 positions agree with TRBD1. The ends lost 3 bases at V and 4 bases at J; junction bases unmatched: 9. Germline V gives CDR1 SGDLS, CDR2 YYNGEE. The CDR3 is 15 residues long. This CDR3 reads CASSAGTALGTEAFF. The CDR3 DNA reads as TGTGCCAGCAGCGCCGGGACAGCCTTGGGCACTGAAGCTTTCTTT.

The rearrangement joins TRBV27 to TRBJ2-7; 8 bases map to TRBD1. The CDR3 spans 15 residues. CDR1 MNHEY and CDR2 SMNVEV come from the germline V gene (reference sequence). V lost 2 bases, J lost 5 bases, and 8 bases stayed unmatched. CDR3 coding DNA: TGTGCCAGCAGTTTACGCGGACAGGGAATTAACGAGCAGTACTTC. It yields the protein CASSLRGQGINEQYF.

The V call is TRBV6-5, the J call TRBJ1-1; TRBD1 is a possible D gene (5 bases). The CDR3 covers 15 residues. The germline V and J ends were trimmed by 4 bases and 1 base, with 13 bases remaining between them. Germline CDR1 is MNHEY and CDR2 is SVGAGI. This CDR3 reads CASSFTTDPNTEAFF. The CDR3 DNA is TGTGCCAGCAGTTTCACGACAGATCCGAACACTGAAGCTTTCTTT.

V gene TRBV5-1 combines with J gene TRBJ2-3, with TRBD2 matching over 14 bases. This CDR3 has 18 amino acids. The junction had 11 bases not matched to a gene; V was cut back by 2 bases and J by 6 bases. Germline V gives CDR1 SGHRS, CDR2 YFSETQ. The CDR3 is CASSFAPGLAGVADTQYF. Written as DNA, the CDR3 is TGCGCCAGCAGCTTTGCTCCGGGACTAGCGGGAGTTGCTGATACGCAGTATTTT.

CDR3 DNA sequence: TGTGCCAGCAGCTTATCCGGGACAGGGGGAGAGACCCAGTACTTC. Residues: CASSLSGTGGETQYF. The chain joins TRBV6-6 to TRBJ2-5, with 11 bases matching TRBD1. The CDR3 is made up of 15 amino acids. Germline CDR1 is MNHNY and CDR2 is SVGAGI (reference sequence). V dropped 6 bases and J dropped 4; count of bases not matched to a gene: 7.